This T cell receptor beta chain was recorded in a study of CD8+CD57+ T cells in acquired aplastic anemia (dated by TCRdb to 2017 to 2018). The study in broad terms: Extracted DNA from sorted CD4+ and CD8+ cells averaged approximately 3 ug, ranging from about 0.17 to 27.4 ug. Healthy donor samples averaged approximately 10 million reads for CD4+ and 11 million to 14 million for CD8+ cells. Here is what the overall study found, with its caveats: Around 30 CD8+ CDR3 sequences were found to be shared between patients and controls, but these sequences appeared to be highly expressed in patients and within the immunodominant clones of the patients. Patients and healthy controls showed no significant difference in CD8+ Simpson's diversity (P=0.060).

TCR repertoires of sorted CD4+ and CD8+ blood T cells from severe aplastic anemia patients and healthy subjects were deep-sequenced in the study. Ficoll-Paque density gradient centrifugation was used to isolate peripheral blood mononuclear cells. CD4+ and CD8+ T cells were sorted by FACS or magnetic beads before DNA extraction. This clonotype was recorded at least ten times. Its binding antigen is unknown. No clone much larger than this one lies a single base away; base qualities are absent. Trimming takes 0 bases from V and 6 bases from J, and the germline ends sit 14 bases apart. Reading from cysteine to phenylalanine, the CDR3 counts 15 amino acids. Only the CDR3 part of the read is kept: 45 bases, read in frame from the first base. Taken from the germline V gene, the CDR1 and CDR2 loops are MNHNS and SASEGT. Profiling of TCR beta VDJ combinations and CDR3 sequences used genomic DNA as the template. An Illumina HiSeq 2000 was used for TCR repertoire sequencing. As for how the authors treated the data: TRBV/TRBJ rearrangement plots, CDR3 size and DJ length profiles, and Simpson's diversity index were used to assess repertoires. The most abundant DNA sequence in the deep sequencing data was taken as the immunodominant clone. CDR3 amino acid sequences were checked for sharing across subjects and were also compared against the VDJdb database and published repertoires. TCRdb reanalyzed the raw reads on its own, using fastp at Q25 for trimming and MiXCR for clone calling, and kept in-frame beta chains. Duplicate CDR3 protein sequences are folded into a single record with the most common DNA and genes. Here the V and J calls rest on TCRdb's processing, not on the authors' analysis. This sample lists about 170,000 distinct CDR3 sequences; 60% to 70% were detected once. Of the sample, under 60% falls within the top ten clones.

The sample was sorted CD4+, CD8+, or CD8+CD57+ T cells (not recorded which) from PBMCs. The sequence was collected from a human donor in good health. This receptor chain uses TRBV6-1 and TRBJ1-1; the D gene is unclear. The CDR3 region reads CASSEADQVGSEAFF. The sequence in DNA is TGTGCCAGCAGTGAAGCCGACCAGGTCGGGTCTGAAGCTTTCTTT.